This TCR beta chain was identified in a study of shared T cell receptors in the human thymus. CDR1 is MNHEY, CDR2 SVGAGI, per germline. V was cut by 6 bases and J by 4 bases, with 13 bases left in between. This CDR3 is built from 14 residues. Measured with immunoSEQ multiplex PCR; TCRdb has only the in-frame clones, and not every one. The sample yields about 710,000 clones, more than 70% seen once. This sample was also put to use in a study of human thymus T cells.

V and J are TRBV6-5 and TRBJ2-1, with a tentative D call TRBD1 (6 bases). Sequencing used thymocytes. The receptor comes from a boy under three years old with a congenital heart defect. In DNA form, the CDR3 reads TGTGCCAGCAGACCTCAGGACAGATACAATGAGCAGTTCTTC. Translating gives CASRPQDRYNEQFF.